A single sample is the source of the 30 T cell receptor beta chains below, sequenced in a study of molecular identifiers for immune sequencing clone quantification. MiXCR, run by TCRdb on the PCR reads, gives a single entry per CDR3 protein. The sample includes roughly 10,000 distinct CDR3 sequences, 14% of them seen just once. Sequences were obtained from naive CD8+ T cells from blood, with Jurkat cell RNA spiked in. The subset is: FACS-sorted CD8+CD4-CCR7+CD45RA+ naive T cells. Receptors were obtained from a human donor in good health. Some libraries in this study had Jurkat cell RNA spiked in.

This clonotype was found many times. CDR3 sequence: CASSERAEAYEQYF. The CDR3 region has the DNA TGTGCCAGCAGTGAAAGGGCAGAAGCCTACGAGCAGTACTTC. This chain links TRBV6-1 with TRBJ2-7; D gene ambiguous. The CDR3 length is 14 residues. Trimming stripped 2 bases from V and 2 bases from J, with 10 bases between. CDR1 and CDR2 (germline): MNHNS, SASEGT.

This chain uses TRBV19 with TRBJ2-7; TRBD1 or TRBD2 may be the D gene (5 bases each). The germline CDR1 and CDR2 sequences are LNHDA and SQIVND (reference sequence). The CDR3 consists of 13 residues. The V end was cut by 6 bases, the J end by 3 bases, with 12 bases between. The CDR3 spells CASSPGRGYEQYF. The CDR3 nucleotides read TGTGCCAGTAGCCCGGGACGGGGCTACGAGCAGTACTTC. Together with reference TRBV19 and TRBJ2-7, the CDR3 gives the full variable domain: DGGITQSPKYLFRKEGQNVTLSCEQNLNHDAMYWYRQDPGQGLRLIYYSQIVNDFQKGDIAEGYSVSREKKESFPLTVTSAQKNPTAFYLCASSPGRGYEQYFGPGTRLTVT.

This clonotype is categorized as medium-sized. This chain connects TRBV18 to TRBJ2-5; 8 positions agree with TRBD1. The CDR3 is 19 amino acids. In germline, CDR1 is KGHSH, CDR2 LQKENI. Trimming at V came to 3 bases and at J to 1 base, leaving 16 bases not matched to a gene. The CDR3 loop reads CASSPIDRGSLPSQETQYF. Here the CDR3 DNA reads TGTGCCAGCTCACCGATTGACAGGGGATCCCTCCCAAGCCAAGAGACCCAGTACTTC.

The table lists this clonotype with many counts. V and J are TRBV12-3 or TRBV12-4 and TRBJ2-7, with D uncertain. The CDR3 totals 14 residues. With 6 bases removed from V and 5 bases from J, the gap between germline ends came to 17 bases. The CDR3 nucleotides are TGTGCCAGCAGCCCACGGAATCTCGGCCACGAGCAGTACTTC. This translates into CASSPRNLGHEQYF.

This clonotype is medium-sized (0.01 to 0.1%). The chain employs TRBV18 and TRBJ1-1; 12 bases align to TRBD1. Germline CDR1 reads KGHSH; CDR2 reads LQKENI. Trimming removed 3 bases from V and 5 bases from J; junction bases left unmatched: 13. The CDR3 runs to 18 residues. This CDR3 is CASSPPIRDRGPGTEAFF. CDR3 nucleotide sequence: TGTGCCAGCTCACCGCCCATCCGGGACAGGGGGCCGGGGACTGAAGCTTTCTTT.

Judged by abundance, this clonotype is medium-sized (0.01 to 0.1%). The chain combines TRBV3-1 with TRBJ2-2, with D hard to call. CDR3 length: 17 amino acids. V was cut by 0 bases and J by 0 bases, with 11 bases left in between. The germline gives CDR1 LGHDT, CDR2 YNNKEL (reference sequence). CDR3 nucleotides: TGTGCCAGCAGCCAAGAGGTCCCGGGCACGAACACCGGGGAGCTGTTTTTT. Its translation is CASSQEVPGTNTGELFF.

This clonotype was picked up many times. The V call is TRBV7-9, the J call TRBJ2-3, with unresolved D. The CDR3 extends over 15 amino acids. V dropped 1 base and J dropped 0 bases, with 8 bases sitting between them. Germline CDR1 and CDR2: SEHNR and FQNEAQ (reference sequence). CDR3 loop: CASSLEVGSTDTQYF. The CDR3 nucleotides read TGTGCCAGCAGCTTAGAAGTCGGCAGCACAGATACGCAGTATTTT.

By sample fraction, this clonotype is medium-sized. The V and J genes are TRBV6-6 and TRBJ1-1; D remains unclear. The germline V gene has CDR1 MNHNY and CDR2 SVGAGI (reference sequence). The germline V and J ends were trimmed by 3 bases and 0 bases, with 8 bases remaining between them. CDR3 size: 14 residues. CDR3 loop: CASSYLEMNTEAFF. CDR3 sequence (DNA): TGTGCCAGCAGTTATCTTGAGATGAACACTGAAGCTTTCTTT.

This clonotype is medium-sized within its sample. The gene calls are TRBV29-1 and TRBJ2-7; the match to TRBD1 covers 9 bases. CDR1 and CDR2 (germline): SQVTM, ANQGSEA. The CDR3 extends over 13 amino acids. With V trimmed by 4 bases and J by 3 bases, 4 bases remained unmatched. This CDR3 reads CSVGLGQGYEQYF. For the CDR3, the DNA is TGCAGCGTTGGCCTGGGACAGGGCTACGAGCAGTACTTC.

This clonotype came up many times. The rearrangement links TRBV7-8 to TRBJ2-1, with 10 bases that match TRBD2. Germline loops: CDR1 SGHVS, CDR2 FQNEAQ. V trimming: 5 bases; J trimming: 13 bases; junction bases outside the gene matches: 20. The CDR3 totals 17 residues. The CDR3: CASSPRGDSGLAVGQFF. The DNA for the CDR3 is TGTGCCAGCAGCCCCAGAGGGGACAGCGGACTAGCGGTTGGTCAGTTCTTC.

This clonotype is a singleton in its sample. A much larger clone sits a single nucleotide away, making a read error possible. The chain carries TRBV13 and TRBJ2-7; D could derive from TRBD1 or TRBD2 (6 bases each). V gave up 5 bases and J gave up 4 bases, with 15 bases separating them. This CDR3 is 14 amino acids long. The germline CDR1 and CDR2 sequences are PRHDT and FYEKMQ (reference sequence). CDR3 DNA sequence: TGTGCCAGCAGCGAGAGCAGGAGGGGGTACGAGCAGTACTTC. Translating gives CASSESRRGYEQYF.

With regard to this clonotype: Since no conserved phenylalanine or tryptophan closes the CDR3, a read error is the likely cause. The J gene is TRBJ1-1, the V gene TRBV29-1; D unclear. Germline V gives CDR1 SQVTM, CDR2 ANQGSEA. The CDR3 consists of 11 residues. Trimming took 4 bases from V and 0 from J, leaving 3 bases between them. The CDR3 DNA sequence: TGCAGCGTTGTGGTGAACACTGAAGCTTTCCTA. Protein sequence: CSVVVNTEAFL.

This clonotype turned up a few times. CDR3 nucleotide sequence: TGTGCCAGCAGTTACAGTTTGGGTCTCCAAGAGACCCAGTACTTC. Residues: CASSYSLGLQETQYF. The J gene is TRBJ2-5, the V gene TRBV6-5; D remains ambiguous. The germline CDR1 and CDR2 sequences are MNHEY and SVGAGI. This CDR3 is 15 amino acids long. V was pared by 2 bases and J by 1 base, with 11 bases between.

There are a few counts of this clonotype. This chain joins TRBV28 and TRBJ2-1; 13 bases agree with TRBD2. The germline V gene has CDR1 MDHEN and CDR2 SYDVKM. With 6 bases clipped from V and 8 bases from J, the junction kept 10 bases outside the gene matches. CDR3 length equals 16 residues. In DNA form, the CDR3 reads TGTGCCAGCAGCTACAGGGGGACTAGCGGGAAGTATGAGCAGTTCTTC. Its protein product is CASSYRGTSGKYEQFF.

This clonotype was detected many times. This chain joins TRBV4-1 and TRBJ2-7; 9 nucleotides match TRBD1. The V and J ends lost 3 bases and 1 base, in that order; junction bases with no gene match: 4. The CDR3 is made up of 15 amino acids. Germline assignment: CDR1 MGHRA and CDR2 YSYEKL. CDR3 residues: CASSHGTGRSYEQYF. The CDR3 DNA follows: TGCGCCAGCAGCCATGGGACAGGGCGGTCCTACGAGCAGTACTTC.

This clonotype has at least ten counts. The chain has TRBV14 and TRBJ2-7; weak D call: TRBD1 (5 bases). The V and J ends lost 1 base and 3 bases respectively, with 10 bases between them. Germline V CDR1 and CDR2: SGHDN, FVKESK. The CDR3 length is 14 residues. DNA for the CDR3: TGTGCCAGCAGCCAAGGACAGAAGGTCTACGAGCAGTACTTC. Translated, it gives CASSQGQKVYEQYF.

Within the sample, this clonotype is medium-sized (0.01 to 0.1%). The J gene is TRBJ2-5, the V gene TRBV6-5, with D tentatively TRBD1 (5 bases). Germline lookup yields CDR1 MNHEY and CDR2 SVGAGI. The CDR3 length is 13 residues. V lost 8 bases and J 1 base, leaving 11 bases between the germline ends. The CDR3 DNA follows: TGTGCCAGCTCTCAGGACACCCAAGAGACCCAGTACTTC. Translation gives CASSQDTQETQYF.

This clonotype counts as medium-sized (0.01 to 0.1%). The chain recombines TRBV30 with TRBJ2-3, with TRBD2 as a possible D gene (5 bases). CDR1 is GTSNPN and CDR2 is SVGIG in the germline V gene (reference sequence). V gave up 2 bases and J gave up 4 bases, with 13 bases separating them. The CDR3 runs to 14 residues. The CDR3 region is CAWSIGVLADTQYF. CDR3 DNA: TGTGCCTGGAGTATCGGGGTTTTGGCAGATACGCAGTATTTT.

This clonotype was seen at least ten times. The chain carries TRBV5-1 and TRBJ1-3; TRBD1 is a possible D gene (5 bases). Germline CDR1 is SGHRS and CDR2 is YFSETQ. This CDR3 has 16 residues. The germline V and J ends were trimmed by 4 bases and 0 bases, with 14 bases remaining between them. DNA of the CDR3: TGCGCCAGCAGCCCGGACACGATCTCCTCTGGAAACACCATATATTTT. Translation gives CASSPDTISSGNTIYF.

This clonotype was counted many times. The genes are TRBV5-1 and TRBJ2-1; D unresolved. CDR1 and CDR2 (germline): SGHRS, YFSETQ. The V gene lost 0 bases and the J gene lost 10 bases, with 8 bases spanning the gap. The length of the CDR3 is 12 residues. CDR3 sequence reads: CASSLDRKEQFF. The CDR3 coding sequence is TGCGCCAGCAGCTTGGACAGAAAGGAGCAGTTCTTC.

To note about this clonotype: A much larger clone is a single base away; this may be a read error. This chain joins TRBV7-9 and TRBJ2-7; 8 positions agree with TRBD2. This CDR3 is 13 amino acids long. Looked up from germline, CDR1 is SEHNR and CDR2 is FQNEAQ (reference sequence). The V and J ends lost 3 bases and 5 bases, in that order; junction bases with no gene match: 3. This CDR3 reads CASSLRGADEQYF. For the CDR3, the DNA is TGTGCCAGCAGCTTGCGGGGGGCGGACGAGCAGTACTTC.

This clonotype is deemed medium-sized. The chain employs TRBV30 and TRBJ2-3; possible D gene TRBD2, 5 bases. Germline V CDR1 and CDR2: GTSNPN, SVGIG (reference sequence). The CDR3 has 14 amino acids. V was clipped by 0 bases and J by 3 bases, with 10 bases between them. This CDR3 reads CAWSVLAPTDTQYF. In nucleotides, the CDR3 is TGTGCCTGGAGTGTTCTAGCCCCGACAGATACGCAGTATTTT.

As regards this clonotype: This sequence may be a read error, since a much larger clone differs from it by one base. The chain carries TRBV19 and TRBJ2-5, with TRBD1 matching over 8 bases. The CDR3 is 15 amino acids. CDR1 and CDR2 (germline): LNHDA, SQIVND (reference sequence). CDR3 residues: CASSIGQGGQEAQYF. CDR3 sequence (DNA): TGTGCCAGTAGTATCGGACAGGGCGGACAAGAGGCCCAGTACTTC. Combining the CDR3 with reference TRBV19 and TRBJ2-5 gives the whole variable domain DGGITQSPKYLFRKEGQNVTLSCEQNLNHDAMYWYRQDPGQGLRLIYYSQIVNDFQKGDIAEGYSVSREKKESFPLTVTSAQKNPTAFYLCASSIGQGGQEAQYFGPGTRLLVL.

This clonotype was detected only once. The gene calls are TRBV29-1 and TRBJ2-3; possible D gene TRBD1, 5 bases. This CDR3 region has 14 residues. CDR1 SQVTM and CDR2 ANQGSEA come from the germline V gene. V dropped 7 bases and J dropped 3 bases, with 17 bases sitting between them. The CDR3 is CSAEGARGTDTQYF. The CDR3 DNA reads TGCAGCGCAGAAGGGGCAAGGGGTACAGATACGCAGTATTTT.

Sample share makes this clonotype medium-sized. DNA for the CDR3: TGTGCCAGCAGTTTAACCCGAGGGGAAGAGACCCAGTACTTC. As protein: CASSLTRGEETQYF. The chain joins TRBV12-3 or TRBV12-4 to TRBJ2-5; D is tentatively TRBD1 or TRBD2 (5 bases each). With 2 bases removed from V and 3 bases from J, the gap between germline ends came to 10 bases. The CDR3 length is 14 residues.

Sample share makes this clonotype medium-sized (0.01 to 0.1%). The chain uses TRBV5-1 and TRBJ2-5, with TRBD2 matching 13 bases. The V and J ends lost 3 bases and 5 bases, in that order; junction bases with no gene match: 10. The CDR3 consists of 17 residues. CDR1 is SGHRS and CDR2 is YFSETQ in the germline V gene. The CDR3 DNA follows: TGCGCCAGCAGCTCGGAGCCGGGACTAGCGGGGATTGAGACCCAGTACTTC. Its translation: CASSSEPGLAGIETQYF.

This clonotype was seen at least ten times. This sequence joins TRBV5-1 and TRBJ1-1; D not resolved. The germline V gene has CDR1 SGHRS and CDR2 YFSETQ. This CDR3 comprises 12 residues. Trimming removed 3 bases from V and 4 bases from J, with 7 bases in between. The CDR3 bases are TGCGCCAGCAGCTCAGTGGGCACTGAAGCTTTCTTT. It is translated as CASSSVGTEAFF.

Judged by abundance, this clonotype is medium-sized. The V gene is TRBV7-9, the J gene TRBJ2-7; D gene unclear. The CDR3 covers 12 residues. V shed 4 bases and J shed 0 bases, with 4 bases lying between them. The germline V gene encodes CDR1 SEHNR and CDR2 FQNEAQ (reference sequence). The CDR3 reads CASSSSSYEQYF. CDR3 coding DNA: TGTGCCAGCAGCTCGAGCTCCTACGAGCAGTACTTC. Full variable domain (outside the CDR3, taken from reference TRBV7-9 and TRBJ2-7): DTGVSQNPRHKITKRGQNVTFRCDPISEHNRLYWYRQTLGQGPEFLTYFQNEAQLEKSRLLSDRFSAERPKGSFSTLEIQRTEQGDSAMYLCASSSSSYEQYFGPGTRLTVT.

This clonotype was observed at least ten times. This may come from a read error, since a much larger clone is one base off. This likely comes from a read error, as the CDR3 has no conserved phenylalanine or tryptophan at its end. The CDR3 DNA is TGCAGTGCTACTACCGGGACTAGGTATTTGGGTGAGCAGTTCCTC. The encoded protein is CSATTGTRYLGEQFL. The V call is TRBV20-1, the J call TRBJ2-1; TRBD2 matches 8 bases. J was trimmed by 9 bases and V by 4 bases; bases with no gene match: 14. There are 15 residues in the CDR3. Per germline, CDR1 DFQATT and CDR2 SNEGSKA (reference sequence).

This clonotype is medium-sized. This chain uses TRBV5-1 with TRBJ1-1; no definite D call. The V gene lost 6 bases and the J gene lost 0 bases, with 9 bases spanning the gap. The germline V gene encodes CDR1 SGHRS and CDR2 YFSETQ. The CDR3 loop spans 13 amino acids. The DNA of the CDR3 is TGCGCCAGCAAGGGCATCCTGAACACTGAAGCTTTCTTT. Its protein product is CASKGILNTEAFF.